This TCR beta chain was observed in a study of cytomegalovirus exposure and HLA in healthy donors. Study summary: Genotyping of more than 300 donors showed that about 79% belonged to the Caucasian-associated ancestry cluster.

The PCR was carried out with 60 Vbeta primers and 13 Jbeta primers. Measured with immunoSEQ multiplex PCR; TCRdb has only the in-frame clones, and not every one. This repertoire shows 70,000 to 90,000 clones, about 81% found once; its top ten account for around 3.9%. Germline assignment: CDR1 SGDLS and CDR2 YYNGEE. The CDR3 runs to 15 residues. J gave up 10 bases and V 4 bases, and 10 bases lay outside the gene matches. What was sequenced was PBMCs. This chain uses TRBV9 with TRBJ1-6; 8 positions agree with TRBD1. The source is a man aged 55-75 years in good health and CMV-seronegative. CDR3 nucleotides: TGTGCCAGCAGCATATCAGGGGGCGAAGGATCACCCCTCCACTTT. Its translation is CASSISGGEGSPLHF.